Each of the 16 T cell receptor beta chains below was sequenced from the same sample in a study of cytomegalovirus exposure and HLA in healthy donors. Using immunoSEQ multiplex PCR, the repertoire was profiled, and TCRdb retains in-frame clones only, with some absent. Here the sample spans 100,000 to 150,000 clones, 89% being singletons. The specimen was PBMCs. The source of these receptors is a man under 40 in good health and CMV-seronegative.

V and J are TRBV5-1 and TRBJ1-6; D call uncertain. The CDR3 is made up of 14 amino acids. Trimming stripped 1 base from V and 7 bases from J, with 9 bases between. The germline V gene has CDR1 SGHRS and CDR2 YFSETQ. The CDR3 DNA reads as TGCGCCAGCAGCTTGAGAGGGCCCAATTCACCCCTCCACTTT. Translated: CASSLRGPNSPLHF.

In this sample, this clone turned up a few times. The J gene is TRBJ1-1, the V gene TRBV11-3; D is unclear. This CDR3 is built from 13 residues. Germline V lookup: CDR1 SGHNT, CDR2 YENEEA. V was clipped by 3 bases and J by 4 bases, with 9 bases between them. For the CDR3, the DNA is TGTGCCAGCAGCTTCGGAGGGTTCACTGAAGCTTTCTTT. Translating it yields CASSFGGFTEAFF.

The chain uses TRBV6-6 and TRBJ2-7; TRBD1 matches 8 bases. V was clipped by 6 bases and J by 6 bases; unmatched bases: 13. Germline assignment: CDR1 MNHNY and CDR2 SVGAGI (reference sequence). CDR3 length equals 15 residues. DNA for the CDR3: TGTGCCAGCAGCTCACGGGACAGGCCTTCGGGCGAGCAGTACTTC. Protein: CASSSRDRPSGEQYF.

The J gene is TRBJ1-2, the V gene TRBV10-1; 8 positions match TRBD1. The CDR3 has 13 amino acids. The trim removed 2 bases at V and 7 bases at J, leaving 3 bases unmatched. The germline CDR1 and CDR2 sequences are WNHNN and SYGVQD (reference sequence). As DNA, the CDR3 is TGCGCCAGCAGTGAGGATGGACAGGGTGGCTACACCTTC. It specifies CASSEDGQGGYTF.

This chain joins TRBV6-1 and TRBJ2-7; TRBD1 matches 7 bases. Losses at the gene ends were 0 bases for V and 4 bases for J; bases not matched to a gene: 3. Germline loops: CDR1 MNHNS, CDR2 SASEGT. The CDR3 is 14 amino acids. The CDR3 region has the DNA TGTGCCAGCAGTGAAGCGGGGACAGTTTACGAGCAGTACTTC. It yields the protein CASSEAGTVYEQYF.

The chain joins TRBV4-2 to TRBJ2-7; no firm D call. CDR3 length: 15 residues. Germline values: CDR1 LGHNA, CDR2 YNFKEQ. V lost 1 base to trimming and J lost 3 bases, with 13 bases between them. The CDR3 DNA is TGTGCCAGCAGCCAAGGGGCCCAGCCGGTCTACGAGCAGTACTTC. Encoded protein: CASSQGAQPVYEQYF.

This rearrangement joins TRBV4-1 to TRBJ1-5, with 7 bases fitting TRBD1. In germline, CDR1 is MGHRA, CDR2 YSYEKL. V trimming: 0 bases; J trimming: 1 base; junction bases outside the gene matches: 9. The CDR3 length is 18 residues. This chain's CDR3 is CASSQDVEGARSNQPQHF. CDR3 nucleotides: TGCGCCAGCAGCCAAGATGTTGAGGGGGCCAGAAGCAATCAGCCCCAGCATTTT.

This chain connects TRBV7-8 to TRBJ2-7, with 8 positions matching TRBD1. Losses at the gene ends were 5 bases for V and 6 bases for J; bases not matched to a gene: 9. The germline gives CDR1 SGHVS, CDR2 FQNEAQ. This CDR3 is 14 amino acids long. The CDR3 reads CASSIQGAGSEQYF. In DNA form, the CDR3 reads TGTGCCAGCAGCATCCAGGGGGCAGGGTCCGAGCAGTACTTC. Together with reference TRBV7-8 and TRBJ2-7, the CDR3 gives the full variable domain: GAGVSQSPRYKVAKRGQDVALRCDPISGHVSLFWYQQALGQGPEFLTYFQNEAQLDKSGLPSDRFFAERPEGSVSTLKIQRTQQEDSAVYLCASSIQGAGSEQYFGPGTRLTVT.

CDR3 in amino acids: CASSHTQASSYNSPLHF. Written as DNA, the CDR3 is TGTGCCAGCAGCCACACCCAGGCGAGCTCCTATAATTCACCCCTCCACTTT. The V and J genes are TRBV4-2 and TRBJ1-6, with no clear D. The CDR3 is made up of 17 amino acids. Trimming left V 3 bases short and J 0 bases short, with 12 bases between. CDR1 and CDR2 from the germline V gene are LGHNA and YNFKEQ.

The gene calls are TRBV6-5 and TRBJ2-4; D is uncertain. V was pared by 0 bases and J by 0 bases, with 9 bases between. CDR3 length: 16 residues. The germline gives CDR1 MNHEY, CDR2 SVGAGI. CDR3 sequence reads: CASSYSERLAKNIQYF. In DNA form, the CDR3 reads TGTGCCAGCAGTTACTCGGAGAGACTAGCCAAAAACATTCAGTACTTC.

This clone was picked up many times. The genes are TRBV7-2 and TRBJ1-2; TRBD1 matches at 8 bases. Losses at the gene ends were 2 bases for V and 2 bases for J; bases not matched to a gene: 4. In germline, CDR1 is SGHTA, CDR2 FQGNSA. This CDR3 is 15 amino acids long. The CDR3 bases are TGTGCCAGCAGCTTACGTTACAGGGGGAACTATGGCTACACCTTC. Its translation is CASSLRYRGNYGYTF. Filled out from reference TRBV7-2 and TRBJ1-2, the complete variable domain reads GAGVSQSPSNKVTEKGKDVELRCDPISGHTALYWYRQSLGQGLEFLIYFQGNSAPDKSGLPSDRFSAERTGGSVSTLTIQRTQQEDSAVYLCASSLRYRGNYGYTFGSGTRLTVV.

The sample holds one count of this clone. The chain couples TRBV7-9 to TRBJ2-5; perhaps TRBD2 as D (6 bases). CDR1 is SEHNR and CDR2 is FQNEAQ in the germline V gene (reference sequence). This CDR3 is built from 14 residues. Deletions cut 6 bases from V and 1 base from J, with 12 bases between. CDR3 protein: CASSTGGVQETQYF. The CDR3 DNA sequence: TGTGCCAGCAGTACAGGCGGGGTCCAAGAGACCCAGTACTTC. Variable domain in full (rest from reference TRBV7-9 and TRBJ2-5): DTGVSQNPRHKITKRGQNVTFRCDPISEHNRLYWYRQTLGQGPEFLTYFQNEAQLEKSRLLSDRFSAERPKGSFSTLEIQRTEQGDSAMYLCASSTGGVQETQYFGPGTRLLVL.

This clone was seen just once. The chain couples TRBV14 to TRBJ2-7; D is possibly TRBD2 (5 bases). The CDR3 has 16 residues. Germline V gene lookup returns CDR1 SGHDN and CDR2 FVKESK. The V end lost 2 bases, the J end lost 3 bases, and 17 bases lay between the germline ends. This chain's CDR3 is CASSQMEVVPFYEQYF. The CDR3 region has the DNA TGTGCCAGCAGCCAAATGGAGGTTGTCCCTTTCTACGAGCAGTACTTC.

The V gene is TRBV19, the J gene TRBJ2-3; TRBD1 matches 7 bases. This CDR3 is built from 13 residues. J gave up 4 bases and V 6 bases, and 4 bases lay outside the gene matches. CDR1 and CDR2 (germline): LNHDA, SQIVND (reference sequence). The CDR3 is CASSTQGPDTQYF. CDR3 DNA: TGTGCCAGTAGCACACAGGGGCCAGATACGCAGTATTTT.

This sequence joins TRBV6-6 and TRBJ2-5; 14 bases map to TRBD2. The germline V gene encodes CDR1 MNHNY and CDR2 SVGAGI (reference sequence). The trim removed 4 bases at V and 4 bases at J, leaving 2 bases unmatched. The CDR3 has 15 residues. CDR3 nucleotide sequence: TGTGCCAGCAGTTTCGGACTAGCGGGGGGAGAGACCCAGTACTTC. It codes for CASSFGLAGGETQYF.

The J gene is TRBJ1-1, the V gene TRBV18, with 8 nucleotides matching TRBD1. J gave up 3 bases and V 6 bases, and 9 bases lay outside the gene matches. Per germline, CDR1 KGHSH and CDR2 LQKENI. CDR3 size: 15 residues. CDR3 nucleotide sequence: TGTGCCAGCTCCCCGATCACAGGGGGTGACACTGAAGCTTTCTTT. This sequence encodes CASSPITGGDTEAFF.